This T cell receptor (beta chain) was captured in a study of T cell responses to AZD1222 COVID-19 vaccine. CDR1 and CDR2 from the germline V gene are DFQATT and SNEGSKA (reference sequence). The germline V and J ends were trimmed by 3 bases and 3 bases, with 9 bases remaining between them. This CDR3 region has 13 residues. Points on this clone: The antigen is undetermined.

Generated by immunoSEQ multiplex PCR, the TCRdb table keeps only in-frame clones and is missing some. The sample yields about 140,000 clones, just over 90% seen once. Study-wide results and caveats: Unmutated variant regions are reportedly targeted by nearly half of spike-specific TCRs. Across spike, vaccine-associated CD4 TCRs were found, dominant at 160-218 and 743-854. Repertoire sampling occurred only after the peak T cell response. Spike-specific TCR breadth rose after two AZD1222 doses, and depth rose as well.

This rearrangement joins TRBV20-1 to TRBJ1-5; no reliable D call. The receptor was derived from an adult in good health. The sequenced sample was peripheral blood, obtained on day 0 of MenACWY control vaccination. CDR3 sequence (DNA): TGCAGTGCTAGTGGGCAGTCCAATCAGCCCCAGCATTTT. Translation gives CSASGQSNQPQHF.